The clone carrying this TCR beta chain showed up just once. This entry belongs to a study of blood T cell repertoires in COVID-19. Generated by immunoSEQ multiplex PCR, the TCRdb table keeps only in-frame clones and is missing some. The sample contains under 40,000 clones, 84% of which appear only once. CDR3 length: 18 amino acids. The germline V gene has CDR1 SQVTM and CDR2 ANQGSEA. Trimming took off 8 bases at V and 0 bases at J, with 26 bases between the two ends. The sequenced material came from peripheral blood. The sequence was obtained from a man aged 50 or older with active or convalescent COVID-19. This chain links TRBV29-1 with TRBJ2-1; tentatively, D is TRBD1 (6 bases). The CDR3 bases are TGCAGCTTGATTAGACAGGTCCCGCCCACGAGCTCCTACAATGAGCAGTTCTTC. Its protein product is CSLIRQVPPTSSYNEQFF.